Presented here are 7 T cell receptor beta chains from one specimen sequenced in a study of post-analysis software for immune sequencing data. Study-wide results and limits: A few TRBV segments appeared more often in patients than in controls, and TRBV5-6, TRBV5-1 and TRBV20-1 were among these.

Unique molecular identifiers were present in the TCR beta cDNA libraries. TCRdb reprocessed the PCR reads via MiXCR and lists one record per CDR3 protein. The sample includes roughly 800,000 distinct CDR3 sequences, less than 35% seen only once; the top ten take 0.56%. These receptors are not linked to any known antigen. Material for sequencing was blood. The receptors shown here come from a girl aged 5-17 years with multiple sclerosis.

This clonotype has more than one count but fewer than ten. The chain couples TRBV6-6 to TRBJ1-2; D call uncertain. Between the trimmed V and J ends, which lost 6 bases and 3 bases, there was a span of 5 bases. The CDR3 covers 11 residues. Per germline, CDR1 MNHNY and CDR2 SVGAGI (reference sequence). This CDR3 reads CASREDYGYTF. CDR3 DNA sequence: TGTGCCAGCAGGGAGGACTATGGCTACACCTTC.

V and J are TRBV6-5 and TRBJ1-4, with D perhaps matching TRBD1 (5 bases). The V gene lost 4 bases and the J gene lost 3 bases, with 9 bases spanning the gap. Germline assignment: CDR1 MNHEY and CDR2 SVGAGI. The CDR3 length is 14 residues. The CDR3 region is CASSSGLANEKLFF. CDR3 DNA sequence: TGTGCCAGCAGTTCAGGGTTAGCTAATGAAAAACTGTTTTTT.

CDR3 nucleotide sequence: TGTGCCAGCAGTGAAGGCAGGGGTACCTCCGGGGAGCTGTTTTTT. This codes for CASSEGRGTSGELFF. This chain uses TRBV6-1 with TRBJ2-2, with D tentatively TRBD1 (6 bases). The CDR3 has 15 amino acids. With 1 base removed from V and 6 bases from J, the gap between germline ends came to 12 bases. Germline CDR1 is MNHNS and CDR2 is SASEGT.

V gene TRBV7-2 combines with J gene TRBJ2-3, with 9 positions matching TRBD2. Germline loops: CDR1 SGHTA, CDR2 FQGNSA. V dropped 1 base and J dropped 2; count of bases not matched to a gene: 7. CDR3 length: 17 residues. The CDR3: CASSLDPLAGSTDTQYF. CDR3 nucleotide sequence: TGTGCCAGCAGCTTAGATCCCCTAGCGGGGTCCACAGATACGCAGTATTTT.

This clonotype was counted a few times. The V gene is TRBV3-1, the J gene TRBJ2-5; no clear D. CDR1 LGHDT and CDR2 YNNKEL come from the germline V gene (reference sequence). V was trimmed by 4 bases and J by 3 bases, leaving 6 bases between them. The CDR3 consists of 12 residues. In DNA, the CDR3 is TGTGCCAGCAGCCCGTTGAAAGAGACCCAGTACTTC. Translated, it gives CASSPLKETQYF.

V and J are TRBV6-6 and TRBJ1-1; 8 positions agree with TRBD1. CDR1 is MNHNY, CDR2 SVGAGI, per germline (reference sequence). J gave up 6 bases and V 0 bases, and 6 bases lay outside the gene matches. The CDR3 length is 15 residues. CDR3 sequence: CASSYSPRGHAEAFF. In DNA form, the CDR3 reads TGTGCCAGCAGTTACTCCCCCAGGGGGCACGCTGAAGCTTTCTTT.

V is TRBV4-1 and J is TRBJ2-7, with 7 bases lining up with TRBD2. Germline V gives CDR1 MGHRA, CDR2 YSYEKL. This CDR3 is 15 amino acids long. Trimming cost V 6 bases and J 2 bases; bases outside gene matches: 10. For the CDR3, the DNA is TGCGCCAGCAGTCGCGGGGCTAGCGGAACCTACGAGCAGTACTTC. Protein sequence: CASSRGASGTYEQYF.